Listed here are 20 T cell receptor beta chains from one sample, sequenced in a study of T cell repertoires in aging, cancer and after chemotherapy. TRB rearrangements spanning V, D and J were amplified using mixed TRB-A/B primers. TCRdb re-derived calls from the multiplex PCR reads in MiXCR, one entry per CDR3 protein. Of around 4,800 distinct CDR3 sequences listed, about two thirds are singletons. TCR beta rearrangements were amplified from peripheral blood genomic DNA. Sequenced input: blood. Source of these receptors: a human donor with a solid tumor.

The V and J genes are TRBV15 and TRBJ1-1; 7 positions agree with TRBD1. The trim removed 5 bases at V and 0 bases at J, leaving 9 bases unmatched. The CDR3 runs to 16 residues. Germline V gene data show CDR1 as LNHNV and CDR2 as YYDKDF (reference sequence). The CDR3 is CATSPGQRLLNTEAFF. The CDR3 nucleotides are TGTGCCACCAGCCCGGGACAGCGCTTATTGAACACTGAAGCTTTCTTT.

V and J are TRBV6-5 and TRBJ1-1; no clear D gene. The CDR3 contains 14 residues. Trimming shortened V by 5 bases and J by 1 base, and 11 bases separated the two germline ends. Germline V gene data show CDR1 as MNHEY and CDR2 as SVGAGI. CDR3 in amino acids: CASSKGLRNTEAFF. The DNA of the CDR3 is TGTGCCAGCAGTAAAGGACTGAGGAACACTGAAGCTTTCTTT.

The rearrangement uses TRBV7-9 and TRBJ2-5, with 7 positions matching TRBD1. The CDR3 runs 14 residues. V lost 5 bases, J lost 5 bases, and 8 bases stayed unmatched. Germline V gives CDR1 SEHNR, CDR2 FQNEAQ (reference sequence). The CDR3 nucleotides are TGTGCCAGCAGCCAGACAGGGTCCCTGGAGACCCAGTACTTC. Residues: CASSQTGSLETQYF. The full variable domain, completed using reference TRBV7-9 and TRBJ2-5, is DTGVSQNPRHKITKRGQNVTFRCDPISEHNRLYWYRQTLGQGPEFLTYFQNEAQLEKSRLLSDRFSAERPKGSFSTLEIQRTEQGDSAMYLCASSQTGSLETQYFGPGTRLLVL.

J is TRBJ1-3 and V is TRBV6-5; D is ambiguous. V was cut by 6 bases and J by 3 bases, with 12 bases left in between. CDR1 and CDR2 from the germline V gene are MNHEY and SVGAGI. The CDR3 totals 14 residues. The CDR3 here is CASSLLGRGNTIYF. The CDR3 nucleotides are TGTGCCAGCAGCTTACTCGGACGTGGAAACACCATATATTTT.

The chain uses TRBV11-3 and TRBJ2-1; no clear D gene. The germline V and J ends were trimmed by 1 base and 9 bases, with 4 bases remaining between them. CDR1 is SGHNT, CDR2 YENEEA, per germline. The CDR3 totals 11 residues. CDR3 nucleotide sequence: TGTGCCAGCAGCTTAGGCTTTGAGCAGTTCTTC. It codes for CASSLGFEQFF.

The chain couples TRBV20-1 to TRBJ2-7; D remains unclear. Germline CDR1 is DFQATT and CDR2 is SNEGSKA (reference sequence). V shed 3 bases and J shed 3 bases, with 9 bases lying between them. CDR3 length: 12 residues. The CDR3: CSASNRVYEQYF. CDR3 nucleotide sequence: TGCAGTGCTAGTAATAGGGTCTACGAGCAGTACTTC.

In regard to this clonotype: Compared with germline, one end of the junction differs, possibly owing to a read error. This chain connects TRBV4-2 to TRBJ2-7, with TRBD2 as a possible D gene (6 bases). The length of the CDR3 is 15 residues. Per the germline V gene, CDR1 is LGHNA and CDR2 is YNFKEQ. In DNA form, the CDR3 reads TGCGCCAGCAGCCAAGATTCCCGGGACTTCTACGAGCAGTACTTC. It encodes CASSQDSRDFYEQYF.

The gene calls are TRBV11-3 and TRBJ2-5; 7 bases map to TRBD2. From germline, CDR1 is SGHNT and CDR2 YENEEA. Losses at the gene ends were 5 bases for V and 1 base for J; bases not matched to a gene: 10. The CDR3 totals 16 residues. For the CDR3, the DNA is TGTGCCAGCAGCCCACCGGTAGCGGGCTTCCAAGAGACCCAGTACTTC. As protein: CASSPPVAGFQETQYF.

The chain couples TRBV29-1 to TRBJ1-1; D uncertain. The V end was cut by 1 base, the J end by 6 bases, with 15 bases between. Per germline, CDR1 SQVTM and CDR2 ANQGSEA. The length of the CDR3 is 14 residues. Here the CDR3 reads CSVEGRGRRAEAFF. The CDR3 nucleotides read TGCAGCGTTGAAGGACGAGGACGTAGGGCTGAAGCTTTCTTT.

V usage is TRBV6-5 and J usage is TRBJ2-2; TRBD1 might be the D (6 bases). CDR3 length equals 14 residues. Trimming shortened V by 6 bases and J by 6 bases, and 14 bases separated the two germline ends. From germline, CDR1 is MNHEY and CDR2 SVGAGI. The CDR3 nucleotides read TGTGCCAGCAGCTTCTACAGGGATGCCGGGGAGCTGTTTTTT. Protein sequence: CASSFYRDAGELFF.

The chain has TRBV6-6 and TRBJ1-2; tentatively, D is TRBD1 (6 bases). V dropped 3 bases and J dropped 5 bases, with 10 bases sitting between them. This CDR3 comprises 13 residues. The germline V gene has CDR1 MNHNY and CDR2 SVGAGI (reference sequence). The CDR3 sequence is CASSYYGQYGYTF. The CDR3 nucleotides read TGTGCCAGCAGTTATTACGGACAGTATGGCTACACCTTC.

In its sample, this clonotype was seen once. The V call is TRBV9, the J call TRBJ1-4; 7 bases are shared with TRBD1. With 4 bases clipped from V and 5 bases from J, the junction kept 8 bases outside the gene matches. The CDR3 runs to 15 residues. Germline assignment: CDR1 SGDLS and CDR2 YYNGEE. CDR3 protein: CASSPRTGINEKLFF. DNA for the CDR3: TGTGCCAGCAGCCCACGGACAGGAATAAATGAAAAACTGTTTTTT.

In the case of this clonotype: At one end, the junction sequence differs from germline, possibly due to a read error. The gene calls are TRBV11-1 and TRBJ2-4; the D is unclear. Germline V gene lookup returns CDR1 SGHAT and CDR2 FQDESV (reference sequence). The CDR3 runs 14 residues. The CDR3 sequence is CASSPVIAKNIQCF. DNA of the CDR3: TGTGCCAGCAGCCCTGTGATAGCCAAAAACATTCAGTGCTTC.

The CDR3 sequence is CASSLSLRSYTEAFF. DNA of the CDR3: TGCGCCAGCAGCTTGAGTTTGCGTTCGTACACTGAAGCTTTCTTT. The V and J genes are TRBV5-1 and TRBJ1-1; no clear D. V lost 1 base and J lost 3, with 13 bases in between. This CDR3 has 15 residues. Per germline, CDR1 SGHRS and CDR2 YFSETQ.

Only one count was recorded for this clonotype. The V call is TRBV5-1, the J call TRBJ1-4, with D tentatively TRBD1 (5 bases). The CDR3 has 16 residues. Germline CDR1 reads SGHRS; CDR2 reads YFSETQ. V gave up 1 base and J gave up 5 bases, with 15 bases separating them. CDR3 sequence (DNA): TGCGCCAGCAGCTTGTTGGGGACTAACCCAAATGAAAAACTGTTTTTT. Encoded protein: CASSLLGTNPNEKLFF.

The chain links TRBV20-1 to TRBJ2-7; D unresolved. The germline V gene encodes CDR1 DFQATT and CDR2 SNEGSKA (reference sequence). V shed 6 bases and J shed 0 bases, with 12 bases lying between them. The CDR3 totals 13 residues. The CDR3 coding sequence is TGCAGTGCGTATTCTCCGGGCTCCTACGAGCAGTACTTC. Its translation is CSAYSPGSYEQYF.

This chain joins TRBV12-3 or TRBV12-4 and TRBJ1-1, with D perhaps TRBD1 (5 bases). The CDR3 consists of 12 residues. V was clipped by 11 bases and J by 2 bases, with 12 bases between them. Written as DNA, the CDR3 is TGTGCCGGTGCCAGGGATAACACTGAAGCTTTCTTT. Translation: CAGARDNTEAFF.

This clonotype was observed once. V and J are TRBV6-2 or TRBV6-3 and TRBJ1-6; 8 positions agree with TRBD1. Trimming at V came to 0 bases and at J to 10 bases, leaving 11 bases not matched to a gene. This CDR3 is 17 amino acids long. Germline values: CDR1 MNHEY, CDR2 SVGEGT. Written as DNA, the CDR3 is TGTGCCAGCAGTTACTCGACGGACAGGGCGCCAGGATCACCCCTCCACTTT. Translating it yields CASSYSTDRAPGSPLHF.

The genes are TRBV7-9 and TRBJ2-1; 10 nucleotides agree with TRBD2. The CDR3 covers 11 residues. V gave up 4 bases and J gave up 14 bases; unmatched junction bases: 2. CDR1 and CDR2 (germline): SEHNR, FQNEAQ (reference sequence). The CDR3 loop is CASSSGLAKFF. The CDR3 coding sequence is TGTGCCAGCAGCTCGGGACTAGCGAAGTTCTTC.

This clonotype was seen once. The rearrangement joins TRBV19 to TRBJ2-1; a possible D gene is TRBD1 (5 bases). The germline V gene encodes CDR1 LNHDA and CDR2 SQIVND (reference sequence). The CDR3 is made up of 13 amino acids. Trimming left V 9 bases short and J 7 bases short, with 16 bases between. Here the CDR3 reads CASLGVWKNEQFF. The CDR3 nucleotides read TGTGCCAGCTTAGGGGTCTGGAAGAATGAGCAGTTCTTC.